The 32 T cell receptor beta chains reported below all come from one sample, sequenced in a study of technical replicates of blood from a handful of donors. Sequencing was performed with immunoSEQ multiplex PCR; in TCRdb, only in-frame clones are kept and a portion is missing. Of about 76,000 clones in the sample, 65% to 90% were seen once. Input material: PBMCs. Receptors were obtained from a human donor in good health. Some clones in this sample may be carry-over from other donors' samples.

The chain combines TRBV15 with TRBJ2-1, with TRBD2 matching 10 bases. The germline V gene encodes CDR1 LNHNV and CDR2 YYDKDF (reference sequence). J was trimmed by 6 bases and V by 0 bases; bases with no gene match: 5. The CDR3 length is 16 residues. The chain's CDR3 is CATSRDSLAGANEQFF. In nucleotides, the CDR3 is TGTGCCACCAGCAGAGATTCGCTAGCGGGGGCCAATGAGCAGTTCTTC.

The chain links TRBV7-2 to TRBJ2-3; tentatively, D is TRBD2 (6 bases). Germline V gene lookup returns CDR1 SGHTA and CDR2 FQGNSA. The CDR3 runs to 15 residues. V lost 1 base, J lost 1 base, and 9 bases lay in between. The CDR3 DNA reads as TGTGCCAGCAGCTTAGTGGTAGCGGGCACAGATACGCAGTATTTT. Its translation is CASSLVVAGTDTQYF.

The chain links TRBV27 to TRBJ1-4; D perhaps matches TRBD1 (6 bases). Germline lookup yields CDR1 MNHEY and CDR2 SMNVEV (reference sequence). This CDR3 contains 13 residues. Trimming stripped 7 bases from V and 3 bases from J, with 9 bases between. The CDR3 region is CASTGVANEKLFF. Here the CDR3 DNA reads TGTGCCAGCACAGGGGTGGCTAATGAAAAACTGTTTTTT. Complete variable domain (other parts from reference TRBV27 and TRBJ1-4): EAQVTQNPRYLITVTGKKLTVTCSQNMNHEYMSWYRQDPGLGLRQIYYSMNVEVTDKGDVPEGYKVSRKEKRNFPLILESPSPNQTSLYFCASTGVANEKLFFGSGTQLSVL.

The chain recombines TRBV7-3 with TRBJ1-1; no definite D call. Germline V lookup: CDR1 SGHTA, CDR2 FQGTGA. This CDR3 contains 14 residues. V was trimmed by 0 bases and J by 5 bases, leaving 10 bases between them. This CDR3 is CASSLTGGLTEAFF. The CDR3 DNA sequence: TGTGCCAGCAGCTTAACGGGAGGGCTTACTGAAGCTTTCTTT. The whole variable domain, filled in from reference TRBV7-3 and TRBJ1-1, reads GAGVSQTPSNKVTEKGKYVELRCDPISGHTALYWYRQSLGQGPEFLIYFQGTGAADDSGLPNDRFFAVRPEGSVSTLKIQRTERGDSAVYLCASSLTGGLTEAFFGQGTRLTVV.

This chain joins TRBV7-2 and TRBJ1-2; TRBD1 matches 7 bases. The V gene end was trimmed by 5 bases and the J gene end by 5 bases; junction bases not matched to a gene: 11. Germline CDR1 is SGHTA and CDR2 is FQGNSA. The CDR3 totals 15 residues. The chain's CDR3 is CASSPGTDQLYGYTF. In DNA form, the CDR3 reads TGTGCCAGCAGCCCTGGGACAGACCAACTATATGGCTACACCTTC.

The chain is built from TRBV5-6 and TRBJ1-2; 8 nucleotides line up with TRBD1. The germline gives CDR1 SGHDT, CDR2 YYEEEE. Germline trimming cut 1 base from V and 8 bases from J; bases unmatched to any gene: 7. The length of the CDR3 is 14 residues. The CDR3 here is CASSLSRGLVGYTF. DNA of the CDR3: TGTGCCAGCAGCTTGTCCAGGGGGCTCGTAGGCTACACCTTC.

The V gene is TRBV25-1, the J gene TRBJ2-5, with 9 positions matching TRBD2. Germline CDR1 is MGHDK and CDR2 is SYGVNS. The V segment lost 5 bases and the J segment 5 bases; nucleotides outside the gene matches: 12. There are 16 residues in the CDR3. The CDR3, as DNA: TGTGCCAGCAGTTTACCGGGACTAGCATTGGGGGAGACCCAGTACTTC. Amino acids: CASSLPGLALGETQYF.

The CDR3 protein is CASSPSLAGQETQYF. DNA for the CDR3: TGTGCCAGCTCACCATCTCTAGCGGGGCAAGAGACCCAGTACTTC. V and J are TRBV18 and TRBJ2-5; TRBD2 agrees at 9 bases. This CDR3 region has 15 residues. CDR1 is KGHSH and CDR2 is LQKENI in the germline V gene. The V segment lost 2 bases and the J segment 2 bases; nucleotides outside the gene matches: 3. The whole variable domain, remainder taken from reference TRBV18 and TRBJ2-5, is NAGVMQNPRHLVRRRGQEARLRCSPMKGHSHVYWYRQLPEEGLKFMVYLQKENIIDESGMPKERFSAEFPKEGPSILRIQQVVRGDSAAYFCASSPSLAGQETQYFGPGTRLLVL.

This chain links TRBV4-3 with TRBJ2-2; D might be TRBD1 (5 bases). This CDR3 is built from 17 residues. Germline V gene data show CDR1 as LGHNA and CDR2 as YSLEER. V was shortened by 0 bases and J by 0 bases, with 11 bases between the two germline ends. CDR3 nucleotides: TGCGCCAGCAGCCAAGACCCGGACACAACGAACACCGGGGAGCTGTTTTTT. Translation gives CASSQDPDTTNTGELFF.

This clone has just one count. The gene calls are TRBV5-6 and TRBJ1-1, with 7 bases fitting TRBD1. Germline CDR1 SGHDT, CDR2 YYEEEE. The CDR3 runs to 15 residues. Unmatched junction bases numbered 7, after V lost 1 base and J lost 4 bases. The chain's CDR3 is CASSLKDRRSTEAFF. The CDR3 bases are TGTGCCAGCAGCTTGAAGGACAGGAGGAGCACTGAAGCTTTCTTT.

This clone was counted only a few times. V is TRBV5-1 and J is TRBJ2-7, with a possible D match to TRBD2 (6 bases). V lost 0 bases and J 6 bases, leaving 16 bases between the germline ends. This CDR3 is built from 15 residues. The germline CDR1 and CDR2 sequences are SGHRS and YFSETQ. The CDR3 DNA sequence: TGCGCCAGCAGCTTGGGATGGGGGACTTCCCTCGAGCAGTACTTC. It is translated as CASSLGWGTSLEQYF.

The CDR3 DNA follows: TGTGCCAGCAGCTTCTTAATAGCGGGGGTAGAGACCCAGTACTTC. As protein: CASSFLIAGVETQYF. The chain joins TRBV5-6 to TRBJ2-5; 9 bases agree with TRBD2. Per the germline V gene, CDR1 is SGHDT and CDR2 is YYEEEE. The CDR3 extends over 15 amino acids. V lost 2 bases to trimming and J lost 4 bases; unmatched junction nucleotides: 6.

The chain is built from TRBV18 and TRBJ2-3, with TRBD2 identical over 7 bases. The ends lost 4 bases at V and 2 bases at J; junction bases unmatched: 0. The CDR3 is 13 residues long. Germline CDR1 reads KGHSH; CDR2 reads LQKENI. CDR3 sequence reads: CASSRDYTDTQYF. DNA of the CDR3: TGTGCCAGCTCACGGGACTACACAGATACGCAGTATTTT.

The CDR3 sequence: CASSSSGMETQYF. The DNA of the CDR3 is TGTGCCAGCAGTTCCAGCGGGATGGAGACCCAGTACTTC. The gene calls are TRBV27 and TRBJ2-5, with TRBD2 matching 7 bases. The V gene's germline CDR1 is MNHEY and CDR2 SMNVEV (reference sequence). V lost 4 bases, J lost 5 bases, and 4 bases stayed unmatched. The CDR3 is 13 amino acids.

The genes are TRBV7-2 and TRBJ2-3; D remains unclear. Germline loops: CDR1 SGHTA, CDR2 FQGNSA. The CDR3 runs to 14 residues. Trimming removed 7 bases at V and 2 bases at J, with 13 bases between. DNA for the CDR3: TGTGCCAGCAACCCGACTTTGCCCACAGATACGCAGTATTTT. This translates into CASNPTLPTDTQYF. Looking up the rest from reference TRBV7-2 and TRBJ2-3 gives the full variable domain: GAGVSQSPSNKVTEKGKDVELRCDPISGHTALYWYRQSLGQGLEFLIYFQGNSAPDKSGLPSDRFSAERTGGSVSTLTIQRTQQEDSAVYLCASNPTLPTDTQYFGPGTRLTVL.

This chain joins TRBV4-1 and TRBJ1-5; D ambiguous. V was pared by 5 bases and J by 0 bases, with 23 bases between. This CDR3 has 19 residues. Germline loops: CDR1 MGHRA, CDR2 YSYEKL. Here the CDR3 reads CASSGLPQVTDYSNQPQHF. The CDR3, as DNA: TGCGCCAGCAGCGGCCTCCCCCAGGTTACCGATTATAGCAATCAGCCCCAGCATTTT.

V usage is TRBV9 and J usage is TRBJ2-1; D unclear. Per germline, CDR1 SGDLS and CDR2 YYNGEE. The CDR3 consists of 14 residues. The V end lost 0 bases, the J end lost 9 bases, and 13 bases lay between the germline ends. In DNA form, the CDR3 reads TGTGCCAGCAGCGTAGACCAGGTATTGGGTGAGCAGTTCTTC. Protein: CASSVDQVLGEQFF.

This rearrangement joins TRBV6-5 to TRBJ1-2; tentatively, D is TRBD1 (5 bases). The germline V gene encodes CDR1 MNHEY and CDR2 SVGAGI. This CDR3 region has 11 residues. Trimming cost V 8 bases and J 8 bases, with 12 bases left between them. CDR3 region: CASGAQRGYTF. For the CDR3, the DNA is TGTGCCAGCGGGGCTCAACGGGGCTACACCTTC.

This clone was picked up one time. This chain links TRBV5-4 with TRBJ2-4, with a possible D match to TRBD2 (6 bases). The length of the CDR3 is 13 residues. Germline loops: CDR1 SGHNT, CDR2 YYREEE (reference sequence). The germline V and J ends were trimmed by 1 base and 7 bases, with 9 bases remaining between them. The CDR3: CASSLPGENIQYF. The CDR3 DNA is TGTGCCAGCAGCTTGCCGGGAGAGAACATTCAGTACTTC.

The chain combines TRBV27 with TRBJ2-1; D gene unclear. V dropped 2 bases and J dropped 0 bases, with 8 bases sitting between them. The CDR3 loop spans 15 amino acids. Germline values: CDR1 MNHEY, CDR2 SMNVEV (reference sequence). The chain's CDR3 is CASSLPESSYNEQFF. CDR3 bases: TGTGCCAGCAGTTTACCGGAGAGCTCCTACAATGAGCAGTTCTTC.

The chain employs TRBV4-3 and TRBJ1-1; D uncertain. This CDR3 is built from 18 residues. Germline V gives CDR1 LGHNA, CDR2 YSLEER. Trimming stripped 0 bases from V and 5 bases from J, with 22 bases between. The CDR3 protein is CASSQDWRGIPRSTEAFF. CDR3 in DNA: TGCGCCAGCAGCCAAGATTGGCGAGGCATCCCTAGGTCGACTGAAGCTTTCTTT.

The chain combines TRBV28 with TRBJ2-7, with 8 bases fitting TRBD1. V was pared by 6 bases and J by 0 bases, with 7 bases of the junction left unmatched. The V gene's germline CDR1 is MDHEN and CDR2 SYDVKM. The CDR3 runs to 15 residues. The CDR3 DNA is TGTGCCAGCAGCTCCGGACAGGGATCCTCCTACGAGCAGTACTTC. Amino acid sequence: CASSSGQGSSYEQYF.

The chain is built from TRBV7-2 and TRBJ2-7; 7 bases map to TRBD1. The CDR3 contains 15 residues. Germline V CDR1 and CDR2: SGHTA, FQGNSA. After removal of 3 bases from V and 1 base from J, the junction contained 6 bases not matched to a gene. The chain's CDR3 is CASSFTTGQSYEQYF. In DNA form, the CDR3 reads TGTGCCAGCAGCTTCACGACAGGGCAGTCCTACGAGCAGTACTTC.

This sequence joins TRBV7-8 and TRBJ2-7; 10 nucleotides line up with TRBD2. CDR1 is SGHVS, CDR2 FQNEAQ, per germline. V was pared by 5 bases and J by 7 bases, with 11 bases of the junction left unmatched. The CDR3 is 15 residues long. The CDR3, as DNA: TGTGCCAGCAGCCTATTACCTAGCGGGAGCAGTGAGCAGTACTTC. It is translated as CASSLLPSGSSEQYF. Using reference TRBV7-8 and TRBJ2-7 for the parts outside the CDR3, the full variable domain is GAGVSQSPRYKVAKRGQDVALRCDPISGHVSLFWYQQALGQGPEFLTYFQNEAQLDKSGLPSDRFFAERPEGSVSTLKIQRTQQEDSAVYLCASSLLPSGSSEQYFGPGTRLTVT.

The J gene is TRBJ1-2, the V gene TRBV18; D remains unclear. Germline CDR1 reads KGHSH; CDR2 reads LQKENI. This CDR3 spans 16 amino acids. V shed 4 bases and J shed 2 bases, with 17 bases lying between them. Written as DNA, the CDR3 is TGTGCCAGCTCACAAACGGGTCAACCTTTAAACTATGGCTACACCTTC. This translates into CASSQTGQPLNYGYTF.

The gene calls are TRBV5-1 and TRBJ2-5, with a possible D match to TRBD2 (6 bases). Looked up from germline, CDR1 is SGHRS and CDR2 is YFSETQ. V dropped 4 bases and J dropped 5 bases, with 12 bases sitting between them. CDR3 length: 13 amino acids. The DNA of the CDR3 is TGCGCCAGCAGCACCGGGAGTGGGGAGACCCAGTACTTC. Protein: CASSTGSGETQYF.

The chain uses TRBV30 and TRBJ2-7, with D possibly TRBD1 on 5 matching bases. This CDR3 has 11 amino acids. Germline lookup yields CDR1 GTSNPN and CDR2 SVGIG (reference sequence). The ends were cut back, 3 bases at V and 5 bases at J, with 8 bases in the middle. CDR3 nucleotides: TGTGCCTGGAGAGACAGTGACGAGCAGTACTTC. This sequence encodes CAWRDSDEQYF.

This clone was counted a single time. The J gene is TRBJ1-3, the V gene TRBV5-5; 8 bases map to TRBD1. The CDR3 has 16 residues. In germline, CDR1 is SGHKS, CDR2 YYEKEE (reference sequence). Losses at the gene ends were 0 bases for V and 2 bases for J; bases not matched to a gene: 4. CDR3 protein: CASSLVQGVPGNTIYF. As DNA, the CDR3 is TGTGCCAGCAGCTTGGTACAGGGGGTGCCTGGAAACACCATATATTTT.

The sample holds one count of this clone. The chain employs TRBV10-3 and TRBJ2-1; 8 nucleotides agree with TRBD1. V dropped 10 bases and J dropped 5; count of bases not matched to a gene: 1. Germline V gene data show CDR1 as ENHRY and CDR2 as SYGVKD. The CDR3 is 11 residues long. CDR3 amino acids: CATGQDNEQFF. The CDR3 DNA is TGTGCCACGGGACAGGACAATGAGCAGTTCTTC.

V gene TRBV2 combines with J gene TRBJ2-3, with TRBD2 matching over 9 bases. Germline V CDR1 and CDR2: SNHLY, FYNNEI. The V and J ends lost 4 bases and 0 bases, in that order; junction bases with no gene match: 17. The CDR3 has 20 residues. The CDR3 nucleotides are TGTGCCAGCAGTGTGGGGGTGGGTGGAGCGGGGGGCCAAAGCACAGATACGCAGTATTTT. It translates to CASSVGVGGAGGQSTDTQYF.

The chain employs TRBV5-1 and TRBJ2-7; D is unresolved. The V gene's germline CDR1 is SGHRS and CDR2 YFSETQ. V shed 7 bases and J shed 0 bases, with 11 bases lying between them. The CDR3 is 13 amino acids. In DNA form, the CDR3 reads TGCGCCAGCCGCAACAGTGCCTCCTACGAGCAGTACTTC. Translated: CASRNSASYEQYF.

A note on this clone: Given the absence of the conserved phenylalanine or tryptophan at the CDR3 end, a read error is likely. The CDR3 reads CASSPPQGRSYEQYL. CDR3 in DNA: TGTGCCAGCTCACCCCCCCAGGGCCGCTCCTACGAGCAGTACCTC. The rearrangement uses TRBV18 and TRBJ2-7; possibly TRBD1 for D (5 bases). Trimming took 3 bases from V and 0 from J, leaving 12 bases between them. Germline V gene data show CDR1 as KGHSH and CDR2 as LQKENI. This CDR3 has 15 amino acids.